This T cell receptor (beta chain) was found in a study of blood T cell repertoires in COVID-19. Authors' analysis steps: Amplified reference gene primers provided the basis for estimating nucleated cell counts. The repertoire was sequenced with immunoSEQ multiplex PCR; TCRdb's copy has only in-frame clones and lacks some. The D gene and trimming were derived from the DNA, and the V and J assignments and clone size from that table. This sample has over 55,000 clones, with 60% to 75% found just once. The clonotype was recovered from a woman in her 70s with acute or convalescent COVID-19. Material for sequencing was peripheral blood.

CDR3 sequence: CASSLRQLHTLHF. The CDR3 DNA reads TGTGCCAGCAGCCTCCGACAGCTTCACACCCTCCACTTT. V usage is TRBV11-2 and J usage is TRBJ1-6; D possibly corresponds to TRBD1 (5 bases). This CDR3 contains 13 residues. Trimming took off 5 bases at V and 14 bases at J, with 16 bases between the two ends. Looked up from germline, CDR1 is SGHAT and CDR2 is FQNNGV.